The 5 T cell receptor beta chains below come from one sample, sequenced in a study of blood T cells in healthy people across ages. Then a second PCR, running about 6 to 12 cycles, was carried out with a sample-barcoded 5' primer and a J-beta primer mix. TCRdb re-derived calls from the 5' RACE reads in MiXCR, one entry per CDR3 protein. Of hundreds of thousands of distinct CDR3 sequences listed, under 40% were seen once; the top ten hold 13%. The sequencing input was blood. The receptors derive from a man between 18 and 29 years old in good health.

Concerning this clonotype itself: This may be a read error, as it is one base from a much larger clone. The J gene is TRBJ2-5, the V gene TRBV29-1, with 10 bases lining up with TRBD2. CDR3 size: 14 residues. Germline V gene sequence: CDR1 SQVTM, CDR2 ANQGSEA. V was pared by 5 bases and J by 5 bases, with 8 bases of the junction left unmatched. CDR3 DNA: TGCAGCGTTTCAGCGGGGGGGCCCATCGAGACCCAGTACTTC. Residues: CSVSAGGPIETQYF.

CDR3 sequence reads: CASSQAGTAYNEQYF. CDR3 bases: TGTGCCAGCAGCCAAGCCGGGACAGCATACAATGAGCAGTACTTC. The chain recombines TRBV3-1 with TRBJ2-1, with 7 bases identical to TRBD1. The tail of the sequence fits TRBJ2-7 better, so the J call may be wrong. Germline V lookup: CDR1 LGHDT, CDR2 YNNKEL (reference sequence). This CDR3 comprises 15 residues.

In regard to this clonotype: One end of the junction does not line up with germline, which may come from a read error. The rearrangement uses TRBV20-1 and TRBJ1-6; D is unresolved. The CDR3 is made up of 15 amino acids. Germline V gene lookup returns CDR1 DFQATT and CDR2 SNEGSKA (reference sequence). The CDR3 reads CSARAQQEYYSPLHF. CDR3 DNA: TGCAGTGCCAGAGCCCAGCAGGAATATTATTCACCCCTCCACTTT.

The genes are TRBV3-1 and TRBJ2-3, with 7 positions matching TRBD2. Trimming took 0 bases from V and 3 from J; bases not matched to a gene: 9. From germline, CDR1 is LGHDT and CDR2 YNNKEL (reference sequence). This CDR3 contains 17 residues. This chain's CDR3 is CASSQDGIWRGTDTQYF. DNA of the CDR3: TGTGCCAGCAGCCAAGATGGAATTTGGCGGGGGACAGATACGCAGTATTTT.

Points on this clonotype: A much larger clone sits a single nucleotide away, making a read error possible. V usage is TRBV24-1 and J usage is TRBJ2-7; no firm D call. V was pared by 3 bases and J by 7 bases, with 12 bases between. The length of the CDR3 is 13 residues. Germline V gives CDR1 KGHDR, CDR2 SFDVKD. This CDR3 reads CATSDRTHNEQYF. As DNA, the CDR3 is TGTGCCACCAGTGATCGGACCCACAATGAGCAGTACTTC.